These 32 T cell receptor beta chains were all obtained from the same sample, sequenced in a study of patients and donors after allogeneic stem cell transplantation. TCRdb redid the calling of the RT-PCR reads with MiXCR, one entry per CDR3 protein. The data show hundreds of thousands of distinct CDR3 sequences, approximately 16% seen once. Source material: blood, either unsorted or a sorted T cell fraction (not recorded which). The receptors stem from a human donor who was either an allogeneic HSCT recipient or a stem cell or donor lymphocyte infusion donor (not recorded which). It is not recorded whose cells these are; they may come from a transplant donor.

Only a few counts were recorded for this clonotype. The gene calls are TRBV19 and TRBJ1-5; D may be TRBD1 (6 bases). V gave up 7 bases and J gave up 6 bases, with 13 bases separating them. From germline, CDR1 is LNHDA and CDR2 SQIVND (reference sequence). This CDR3 comprises 13 residues. CDR3 nucleotides: TGTGCCAGTACCTACAGGGTTGGTCAGCCCCAGCATTTT. This gives the protein CASTYRVGQPQHF.

A few counts support this clonotype. The chain is built from TRBV7-2 and TRBJ1-2, with D hard to call. With 6 bases removed from V and 3 bases from J, the gap between germline ends came to 11 bases. The germline gives CDR1 SGHTA, CDR2 FQGNSA. The CDR3 has 13 amino acids. In DNA, the CDR3 is TGTGCCAGCAGGGTAGACCAGTACTATGGCTACACCTTC. It specifies CASRVDQYYGYTF. The full variable domain, in which reference TRBV7-2 and TRBJ1-2 provide the parts outside the CDR3, is GAGVSQSPSNKVTEKGKDVELRCDPISGHTALYWYRQSLGQGLEFLIYFQGNSAPDKSGLPSDRFSAERTGGSVSTLTIQRTQQEDSAVYLCASRVDQYYGYTFGSGTRLTVV.

This rearrangement joins TRBV20-1 to TRBJ2-1; D may correspond to TRBD1 or TRBD2 (5 bases each). V lost 2 bases to trimming and J lost 12 bases, with 20 bases between them. The CDR3 is 14 amino acids. Germline CDR1 is DFQATT and CDR2 is SNEGSKA (reference sequence). CDR3: CSARHGTLGYGQFF. CDR3 coding DNA: TGCAGTGCTAGACACGGGACCCTTGGTTATGGGCAGTTCTTC.

The chain joins TRBV7-7 to TRBJ2-1, with D possibly matching TRBD1 (8 bases). CDR3 length: 14 residues. V was shortened by 9 bases and J by 6 bases, with 18 bases between the two germline ends. The germline gives CDR1 SSHAT, CDR2 FNYEAQ (reference sequence). The CDR3 protein is CARLMYRGGNEQFF. CDR3 nucleotide sequence: TGTGCCAGACTCATGTACAGGGGGGGCAATGAGCAGTTCTTC.

Only a few counts were recorded for this clonotype. J is TRBJ2-3 and V is TRBV4-1; weak D call: TRBD1 (6 bases). The germline V gene has CDR1 MGHRA and CDR2 YSYEKL. The V and J ends lost 1 base and 4 bases respectively, with 15 bases between them. CDR3 length: 16 amino acids. CDR3 in DNA: TGCGCCAGCAGCCAAGCGCCCGGACAGCTCCCAGATACGCAGTATTTT. This encodes CASSQAPGQLPDTQYF.

The count of this clonotype is one. This chain connects TRBV24-1 to TRBJ2-5; TRBD1 matches at 7 bases. V was pared by 3 bases and J by 2 bases, with 14 bases of the junction left unmatched. The germline CDR1 and CDR2 sequences are KGHDR and SFDVKD. The CDR3 extends over 18 amino acids. CDR3 protein: CATSDPLTGPLGQETQYF. CDR3 DNA: TGTGCCACCAGTGATCCCCTGACAGGGCCCTTAGGGCAAGAGACCCAGTACTTC.

The chain has TRBV4-3 and TRBJ2-2; a possible D gene is TRBD1 (6 bases). This CDR3 spans 14 amino acids. CDR1 LGHNA and CDR2 YSLEER come from the germline V gene. V lost 2 bases and J 7 bases, leaving 11 bases between the germline ends. As DNA, the CDR3 is TGCGCCAGCAGCCAACACAGGGCTGTCGGGGAGCTGTTTTTT. It is translated as CASSQHRAVGELFF.

CDR3 DNA sequence: TGTGCCAGCAGTTATAGGGCCCTTAGCTCCTATAATTCACCCCTCCACTTT. It yields the protein CASSYRALSSYNSPLHF. The chain combines TRBV6-5 with TRBJ1-6; no clear D. Germline V gives CDR1 MNHEY, CDR2 SVGAGI. V shed 3 bases and J shed 0 bases, with 12 bases lying between them. The CDR3 contains 17 residues.

Only a few counts were recorded for this clonotype. The V call is TRBV4-3, the J call TRBJ1-2; TRBD1 matches 7 bases. CDR1 and CDR2 (germline): LGHNA, YSLEER. This CDR3 region has 16 residues. V shed 4 bases and J 6 bases; nucleotides not matched to a gene: 14. CDR3 residues: CASSRRQGKFRNGYTF. DNA for the CDR3: TGCGCCAGCAGCCGGAGACAGGGTAAATTTAGGAATGGCTACACCTTC.

This clonotype was recorded a few times. The rearrangement uses TRBV7-3 and TRBJ2-3; 12 nucleotides line up with TRBD2. This CDR3 has 15 residues. CDR1 SGHTA and CDR2 FQGTGA come from the germline V gene. Trimming removed 5 bases from V and 5 bases from J; junction bases left unmatched: 5. CDR3 residues: CASSRTSGVGDTQYF. As DNA, the CDR3 is TGTGCCAGCAGCAGGACTAGCGGGGTTGGAGATACGCAGTATTTT.

This clonotype was detected ten times or more. V usage is TRBV9 and J usage is TRBJ2-5; 8 nucleotides agree with TRBD2. CDR3 length: 15 amino acids. Germline values: CDR1 SGDLS, CDR2 YYNGEE. V lost 1 base and J lost 2; bases outside the gene matches: 4. CDR3 bases: TGTGCCAGCAGCGTAAGAGGACTAGCACAAGAGACCCAGTACTTC. It translates to CASSVRGLAQETQYF.

This clonotype was detected many times. V and J are TRBV6-1 and TRBJ1-5, with TRBD1 matching over 12 bases. The ends lost 6 bases at V and 6 bases at J; junction bases unmatched: 6. This CDR3 comprises 15 residues. Germline-derived CDR1 and CDR2 are MNHNS and SASEGT. In nucleotides, the CDR3 is TGTGCCAGCAGCTCCGGGACAGGGGGCAGTCAGCCCCAGCATTTT. This encodes CASSSGTGGSQPQHF.

This clonotype was found many times. The rearrangement joins TRBV29-1 to TRBJ2-3; unclear D gene. Trimming stripped 4 bases from V and 2 bases from J, with 10 bases between. The CDR3 consists of 13 residues. Germline V CDR1 and CDR2: SQVTM, ANQGSEA. The CDR3, as DNA: TGCAGCGTTGGTCGAATAAACACAGATACGCAGTATTTT. Translating it yields CSVGRINTDTQYF.

There are a few counts of this clonotype. The chain recombines TRBV6-5 with TRBJ1-5; tentatively, D is TRBD1 (6 bases). The V end was cut by 2 bases, the J end by 6 bases, with 17 bases between. The CDR3 has 16 amino acids. Germline CDR1 MNHEY, CDR2 SVGAGI. CDR3 DNA: TGTGCCAGCAGTTACGGCGGGGGGGCGCAGGGTCAGCCCCAGCATTTT. Residues: CASSYGGGAQGQPQHF.

This clonotype appeared a few times. V and J are TRBV29-1 and TRBJ1-4, with D maybe TRBD1 (6 bases). The length of the CDR3 is 14 residues. Germline CDR1 and CDR2: SQVTM and ANQGSEA. The V end was cut by 6 bases, the J end by 0 bases, with 11 bases between. Written as DNA, the CDR3 is TGCAGCGTGGCCACAGGGACAACTAATGAAAAACTGTTTTTT. Encoded protein: CSVATGTTNEKLFF.

This clonotype was detected a few times. The chain uses TRBV5-1 and TRBJ2-7; 8 bases line up with TRBD2. Trimming took 5 bases from V and 1 from J; bases not matched to a gene: 8. This CDR3 is 15 amino acids long. Germline CDR1 reads SGHRS; CDR2 reads YFSETQ. The CDR3 bases are TGCGCCAGCAGACCTGGGACTAGTGTGTCCTACGAGCAGTACTTC. This sequence encodes CASRPGTSVSYEQYF.

The J gene is TRBJ1-3, the V gene TRBV3-1, with a tentative D call TRBD1 (6 bases). The CDR3 contains 16 residues. The V end lost 3 bases, the J end lost 5 bases, and 17 bases lay between the germline ends. Germline CDR1 is LGHDT and CDR2 is YNNKEL (reference sequence). The CDR3 is CASSHLRGGGRNTIYF. In DNA form, the CDR3 reads TGTGCCAGCAGCCATCTTCGAGGGGGAGGCCGAAACACCATATATTTT.

The chain is built from TRBV6-5 and TRBJ2-3, with D perhaps TRBD2 (5 bases). The CDR3 length is 12 residues. Germline CDR1 MNHEY, CDR2 SVGAGI. V shed 10 bases and J shed 3 bases, with 11 bases lying between them. CDR3 region: CATKGGTDTQYF. Here the CDR3 DNA reads TGTGCCACCAAAGGCGGGACAGATACGCAGTATTTT.

This clonotype was picked up a small number of times. The chain is built from TRBV28 and TRBJ2-6; D might be TRBD1 (6 bases). CDR3 length equals 16 residues. The germline V gene encodes CDR1 MDHEN and CDR2 SYDVKM. Between the trimmed V and J ends, which lost 6 bases and 4 bases, there was a span of 16 bases. The CDR3 loop reads CASSPYRAAGANVLTF. CDR3 nucleotide sequence: TGTGCCAGCAGCCCCTACAGGGCAGCAGGGGCCAACGTCCTGACTTTC.

This clonotype has at least ten counts. The chain has TRBV12-3 or TRBV12-4 and TRBJ2-7, with TRBD2 matching 7 bases. V shed 1 base, J shed 4 bases, and the junction held 4 bases outside the gene matches. The CDR3 runs 14 residues. The CDR3 DNA is TGTGCCAGCAGTTTAGTATCGCGGGGGTACGAGCAGTACTTC. This codes for CASSLVSRGYEQYF.

A few counts support this clonotype. V and J are TRBV24-1 and TRBJ2-3; D assignment may be TRBD1 or TRBD2 (7 bases each). This CDR3 has 14 residues. Trimming took off 6 bases at V and 3 bases at J, with 12 bases between the two ends. Germline values: CDR1 KGHDR, CDR2 SFDVKD. The CDR3 DNA follows: TGTGCCACCAGTAGACAGGGAGGGACAGATACGCAGTATTTT. Translation gives CATSRQGGTDTQYF.

The V and J genes are TRBV5-1 and TRBJ2-2, with TRBD2 as a possible D gene (6 bases). This CDR3 comprises 13 residues. The germline V and J ends were trimmed by 4 bases and 4 bases, with 8 bases remaining between them. Germline CDR1 and CDR2: SGHRS and YFSETQ. CDR3 residues: CASSGGFTGELFF. CDR3 bases: TGCGCCAGCAGCGGGGGGTTCACCGGGGAGCTGTTTTTT.

This clonotype appeared a few times. The rearrangement links TRBV5-1 to TRBJ2-5, with 7 bases identical to TRBD1. This CDR3 has 14 residues. The trim removed 4 bases at V and 5 bases at J, leaving 8 bases unmatched. CDR1 SGHRS and CDR2 YFSETQ come from the germline V gene. CDR3 sequence (DNA): TGCGCCAGCAGCCGGGGACAGAAGGTGGAGACCCAGTACTTC. Translation: CASSRGQKVETQYF.

This clonotype was seen repeatedly, ten times or more. The gene calls are TRBV7-6 and TRBJ2-2; tentatively, D is TRBD2 (6 bases). Germline V gene sequence: CDR1 SGHVS, CDR2 FNYEAQ. This CDR3 comprises 14 residues. The germline V and J ends were trimmed by 1 base and 6 bases, with 9 bases remaining between them. CDR3 nucleotide sequence: TGTGCCAGCAGCTTAGTGGGGGGATCCGGGGAGCTGTTTTTT. Encoded protein: CASSLVGGSGELFF.

The table lists this clonotype with a count of one. V and J are TRBV20-1 and TRBJ2-7; 9 nucleotides line up with TRBD2. The CDR3 extends over 15 amino acids. V shed 4 bases, J shed 5 bases, and the junction held 12 bases outside the gene matches. Germline CDR1 and CDR2: DFQATT and SNEGSKA (reference sequence). In DNA, the CDR3 is TGCAGTGCTACCGGGGCGCTAGCGGGATTCGACGAGCAGTACTTC. Translated, it gives CSATGALAGFDEQYF.

The chain links TRBV7-9 to TRBJ2-7; TRBD1 or TRBD2 may be the D gene (5 bases each). Germline assignment: CDR1 SEHNR and CDR2 FQNEAQ (reference sequence). The CDR3 extends over 15 amino acids. V was cut by 5 bases and J by 1 base, with 15 bases left in between. In nucleotides, the CDR3 is TGTGCCAGCAGCCTAAGGAGTGGGGGATCCTACGAGCAGTACTTC. Its protein product is CASSLRSGGSYEQYF.

This clonotype was seen a few times. The chain is built from TRBV3-1 and TRBJ2-3, with D hard to call. Between the trimmed V and J ends, which lost 4 bases and 1 base, there was a span of 12 bases. Germline values: CDR1 LGHDT, CDR2 YNNKEL (reference sequence). This CDR3 spans 15 amino acids. The CDR3 DNA reads as TGTGCCAGCAGCCTAATAAAAAGTGGCACAGATACGCAGTATTTT. Its translation is CASSLIKSGTDTQYF.

The chain employs TRBV20-1 and TRBJ2-3, with 11 bases lining up with TRBD2. J was trimmed by 0 bases and V by 5 bases; bases with no gene match: 10. Germline V gene lookup returns CDR1 DFQATT and CDR2 SNEGSKA (reference sequence). CDR3 length: 17 residues. The CDR3 region has the DNA TGCAGTGCTTCCACTAGCGGGGGCCTAACTAGCACAGATACGCAGTATTTT. It specifies CSASTSGGLTSTDTQYF.

There are many counts of this clonotype. The genes are TRBV7-2 and TRBJ2-7, with a tentative D call TRBD2 (6 bases). The CDR3 runs 13 residues. Germline CDR1 SGHTA, CDR2 FQGNSA. Trimming removed 3 bases at V and 4 bases at J, with 10 bases between. The CDR3 here is CASSLRAGYEQYF. The CDR3 DNA is TGTGCCAGCAGCTTGAGGGCGGGGTACGAGCAGTACTTC.

This clonotype showed up just a few times. V is TRBV4-3 and J is TRBJ2-7; D gene ambiguous. The CDR3 runs 16 residues. Looked up from germline, CDR1 is LGHNA and CDR2 is YSLEER. The V end lost 0 bases, the J end lost 2 bases, and 14 bases lay between the germline ends. The CDR3 loop reads CASSQDFVSSPYEQYF. In DNA, the CDR3 is TGCGCCAGCAGCCAAGATTTTGTTAGCTCCCCCTACGAGCAGTACTTC.

The chain has TRBV29-1 and TRBJ1-2; no clear D gene. V was cut by 1 base and J by 3 bases, with 6 bases left in between. The CDR3 sequence is 12 residues long. From germline, CDR1 is SQVTM and CDR2 ANQGSEA. CDR3 DNA: TGCAGCGTTGAAGGGGCCGACTATGGCTACACCTTC. Its translation: CSVEGADYGYTF.

This chain connects TRBV9 to TRBJ2-5; D is perhaps TRBD1 (6 bases). V lost 0 bases and J 4 bases, leaving 13 bases between the germline ends. This CDR3 is built from 15 residues. Germline V lookup: CDR1 SGDLS, CDR2 YYNGEE. CDR3 DNA: TGTGCCAGCAGCGTAGGGCAGGGGCCGGGAGAGACCCAGTACTTC. Translation: CASSVGQGPGETQYF.